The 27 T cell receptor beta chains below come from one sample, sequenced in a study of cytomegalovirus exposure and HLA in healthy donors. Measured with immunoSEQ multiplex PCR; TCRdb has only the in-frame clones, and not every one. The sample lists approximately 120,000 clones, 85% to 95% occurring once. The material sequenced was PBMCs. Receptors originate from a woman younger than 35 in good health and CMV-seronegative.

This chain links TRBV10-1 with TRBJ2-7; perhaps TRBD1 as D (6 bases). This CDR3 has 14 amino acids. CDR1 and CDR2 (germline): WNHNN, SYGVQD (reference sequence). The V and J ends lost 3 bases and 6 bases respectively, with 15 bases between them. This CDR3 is CASSDGQGWSEQYF. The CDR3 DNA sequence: TGCGCCAGCAGTGACGGCCAGGGGTGGAGCGAGCAGTACTTC.

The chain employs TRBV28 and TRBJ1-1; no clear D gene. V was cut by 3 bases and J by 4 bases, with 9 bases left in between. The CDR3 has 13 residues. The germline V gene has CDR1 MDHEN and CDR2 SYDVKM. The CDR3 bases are TGTGCCAGCAGTTTTGGCCGCGGCACTGAAGCTTTCTTT. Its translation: CASSFGRGTEAFF.

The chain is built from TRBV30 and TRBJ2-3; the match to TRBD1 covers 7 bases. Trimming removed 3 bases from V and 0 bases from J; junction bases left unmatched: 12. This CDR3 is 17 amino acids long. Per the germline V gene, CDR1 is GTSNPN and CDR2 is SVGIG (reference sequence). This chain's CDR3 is CAWSPGQQIFSTDTQYF. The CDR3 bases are TGTGCCTGGAGCCCGGGACAGCAGATATTTAGCACAGATACGCAGTATTTT. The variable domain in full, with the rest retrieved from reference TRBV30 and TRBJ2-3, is SQTIHQWPATLVQPVGSPLSLECTVEGTSNPNLYWYRQAAGRGLQLLFYSVGIGQISSEVPQNLSASRPQDRQFILSSKKLLLSDSGFYLCAWSPGQQIFSTDTQYFGPGTRLTVL.

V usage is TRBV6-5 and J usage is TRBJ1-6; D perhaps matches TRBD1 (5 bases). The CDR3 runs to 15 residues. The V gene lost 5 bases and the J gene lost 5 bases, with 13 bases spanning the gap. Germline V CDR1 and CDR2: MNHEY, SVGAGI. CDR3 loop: CASSIRRGDNSPLHF. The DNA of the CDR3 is TGTGCCAGCAGTATTAGACGGGGGGATAATTCACCCCTCCACTTT.

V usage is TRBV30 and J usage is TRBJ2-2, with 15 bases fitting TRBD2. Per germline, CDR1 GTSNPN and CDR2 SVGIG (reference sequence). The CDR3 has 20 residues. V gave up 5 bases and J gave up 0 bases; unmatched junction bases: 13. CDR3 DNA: TGTGCCTGGCATGGACGACCGGGACTAGCGGGAGGCCCGAACACCGGGGAGCTGTTTTTT. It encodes CAWHGRPGLAGGPNTGELFF.

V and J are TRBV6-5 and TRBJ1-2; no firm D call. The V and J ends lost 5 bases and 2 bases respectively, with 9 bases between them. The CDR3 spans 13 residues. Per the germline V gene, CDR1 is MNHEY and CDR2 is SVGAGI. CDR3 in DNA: TGTGCCAGCAGTAGGACTGGGAACTATGGCTACACCTTC. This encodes CASSRTGNYGYTF.

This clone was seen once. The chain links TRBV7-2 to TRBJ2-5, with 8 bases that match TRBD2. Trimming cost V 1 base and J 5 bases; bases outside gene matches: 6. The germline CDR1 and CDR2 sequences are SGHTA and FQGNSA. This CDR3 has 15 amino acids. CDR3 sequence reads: CASSLVPAGVETQYF. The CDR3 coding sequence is TGTGCCAGCAGCTTAGTCCCAGCGGGGGTTGAGACCCAGTACTTC.

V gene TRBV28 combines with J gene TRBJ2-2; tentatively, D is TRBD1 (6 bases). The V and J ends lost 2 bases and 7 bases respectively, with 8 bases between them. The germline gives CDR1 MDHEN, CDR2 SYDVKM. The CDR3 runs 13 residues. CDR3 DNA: TGTGCCAGCAGTTTAAGACAGGTCGGGGAGCTGTTTTTT. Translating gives CASSLRQVGELFF.

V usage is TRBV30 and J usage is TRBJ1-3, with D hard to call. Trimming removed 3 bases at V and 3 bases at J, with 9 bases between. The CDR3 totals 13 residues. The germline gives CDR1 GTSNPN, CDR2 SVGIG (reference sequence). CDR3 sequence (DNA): TGTGCCTGGAGCCCCGTTTTTGGAAACACCATATATTTT. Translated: CAWSPVFGNTIYF.

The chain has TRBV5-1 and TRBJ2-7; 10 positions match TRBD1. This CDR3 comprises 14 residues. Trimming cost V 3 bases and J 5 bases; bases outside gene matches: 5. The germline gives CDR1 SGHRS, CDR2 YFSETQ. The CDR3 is CASSSGQGEHEQYF. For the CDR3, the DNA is TGCGCCAGCAGCTCAGGACAGGGGGAACACGAGCAGTACTTC.

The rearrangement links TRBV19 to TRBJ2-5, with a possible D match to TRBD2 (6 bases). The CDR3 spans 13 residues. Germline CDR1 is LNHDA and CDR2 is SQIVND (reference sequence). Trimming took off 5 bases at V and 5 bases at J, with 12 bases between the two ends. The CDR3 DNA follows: TGTGCCAGTAGTGTCGGGACTCTTGAGACCCAGTACTTC. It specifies CASSVGTLETQYF.

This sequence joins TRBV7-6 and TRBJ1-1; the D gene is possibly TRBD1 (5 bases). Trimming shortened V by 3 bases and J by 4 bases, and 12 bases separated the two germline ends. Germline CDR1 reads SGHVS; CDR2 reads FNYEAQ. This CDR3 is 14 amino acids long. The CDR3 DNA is TGTGCCAGCAGCTTGAATCTTAGGGGCACTGAAGCTTTCTTT. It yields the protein CASSLNLRGTEAFF. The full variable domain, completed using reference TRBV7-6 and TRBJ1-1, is GAGVSQSPRYKVTKRGQDVALRCDPISGHVSLYWYRQALGQGPEFLTYFNYEAQQDKSGLPNDRFSAERPEGSISTLTIQRTEQRDSAMYRCASSLNLRGTEAFFGQGTRLTVV.

The chain's CDR3 is CASSPPGQGGNTIYF. The CDR3 nucleotides read TGTGCCAGCAGTCCCCCGGGACAGGGTGGAAACACCATATATTTT. The V gene is TRBV6-5, the J gene TRBJ1-3; 9 bases match TRBD1. This CDR3 spans 15 amino acids. Trimming removed 5 bases from V and 3 bases from J; junction bases left unmatched: 5. Germline loops: CDR1 MNHEY, CDR2 SVGAGI.

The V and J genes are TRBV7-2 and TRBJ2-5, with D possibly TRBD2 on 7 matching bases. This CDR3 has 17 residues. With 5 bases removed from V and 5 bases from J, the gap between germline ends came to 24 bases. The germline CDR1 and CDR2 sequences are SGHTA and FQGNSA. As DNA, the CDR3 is TGTGCCAGCAGCCAAGGGGGGGCGGGAGCTCTCAGCGAGACCCAGTACTTC. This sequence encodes CASSQGGAGALSETQYF.

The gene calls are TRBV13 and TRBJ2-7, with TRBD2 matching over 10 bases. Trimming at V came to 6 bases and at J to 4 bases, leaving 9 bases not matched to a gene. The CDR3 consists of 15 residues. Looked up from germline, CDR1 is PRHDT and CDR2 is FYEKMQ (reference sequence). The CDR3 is CASRSIAGGTYEQYF. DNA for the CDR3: TGTGCCAGCAGGTCGATAGCGGGAGGTACTTACGAGCAGTACTTC.

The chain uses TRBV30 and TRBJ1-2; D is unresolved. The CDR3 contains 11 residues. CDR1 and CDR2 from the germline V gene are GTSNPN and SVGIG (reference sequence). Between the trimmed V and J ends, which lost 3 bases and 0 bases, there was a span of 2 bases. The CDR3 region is CAWSSNYGYTF. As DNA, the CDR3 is TGTGCCTGGAGCTCTAACTATGGCTACACCTTC.

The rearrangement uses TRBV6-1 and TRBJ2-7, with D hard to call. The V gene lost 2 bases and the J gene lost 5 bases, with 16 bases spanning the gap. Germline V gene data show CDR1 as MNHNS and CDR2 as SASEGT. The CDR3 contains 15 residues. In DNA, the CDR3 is TGTGCCAGCAGTGAAAGGCGAGGTGGAAATGACGAGCAGTACTTC. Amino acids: CASSERRGGNDEQYF.

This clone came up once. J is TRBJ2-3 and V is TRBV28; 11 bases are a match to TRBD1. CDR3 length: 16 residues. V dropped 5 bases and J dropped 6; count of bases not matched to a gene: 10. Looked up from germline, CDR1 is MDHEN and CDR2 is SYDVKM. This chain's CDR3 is CASSIHTGTGGDTQYF. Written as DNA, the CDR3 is TGTGCCAGCAGTATTCATACCGGGACAGGGGGTGATACGCAGTATTTT.

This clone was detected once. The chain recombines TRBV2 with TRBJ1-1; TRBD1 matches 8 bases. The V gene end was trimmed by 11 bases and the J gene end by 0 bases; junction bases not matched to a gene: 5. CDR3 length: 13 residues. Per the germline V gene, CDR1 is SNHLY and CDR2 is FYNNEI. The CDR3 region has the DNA TGTGCCGGGAGGGACAGGATGAACACTGAAGCTTTCTTT. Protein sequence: CAGRDRMNTEAFF. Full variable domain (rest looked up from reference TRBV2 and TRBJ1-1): EPEVTQTPSHQVTQMGQEVILRCVPISNHLYFYWYRQILGQKVEFLVSFYNNEISEKSEIFDDQFSVERPDGSNFTLKIRSTKLEDSAMYFCAGRDRMNTEAFFGQGTRLTVV.

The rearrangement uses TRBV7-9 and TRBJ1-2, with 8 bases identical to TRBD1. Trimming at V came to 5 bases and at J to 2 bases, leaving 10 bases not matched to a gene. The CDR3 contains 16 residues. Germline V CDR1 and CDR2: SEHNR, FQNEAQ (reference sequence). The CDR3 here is CASSPYRQGRNYGYTF. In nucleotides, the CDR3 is TGTGCCAGCAGCCCCTACAGACAGGGGCGAAACTATGGCTACACCTTC.

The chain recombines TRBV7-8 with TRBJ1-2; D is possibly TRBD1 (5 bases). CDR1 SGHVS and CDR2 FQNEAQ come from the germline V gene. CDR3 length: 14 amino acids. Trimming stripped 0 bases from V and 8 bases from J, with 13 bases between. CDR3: CASSLAQGSDGYTF. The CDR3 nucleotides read TGTGCCAGCAGCTTAGCGCAGGGATCGGACGGCTACACCTTC.

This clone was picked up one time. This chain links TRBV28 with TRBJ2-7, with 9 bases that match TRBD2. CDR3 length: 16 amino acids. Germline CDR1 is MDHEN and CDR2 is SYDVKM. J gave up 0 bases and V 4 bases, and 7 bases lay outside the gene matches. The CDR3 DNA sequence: TGTGCCAGCAGTTCTCCTAGCGGGACTCGCTCCTACGAGCAGTACTTC. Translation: CASSSPSGTRSYEQYF.

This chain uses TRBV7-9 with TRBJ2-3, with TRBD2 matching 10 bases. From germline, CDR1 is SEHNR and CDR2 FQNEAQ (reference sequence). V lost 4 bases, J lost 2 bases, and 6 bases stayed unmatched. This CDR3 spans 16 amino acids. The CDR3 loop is CASSYASGSPTDTQYF. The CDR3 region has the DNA TGTGCCAGCAGCTATGCTAGCGGGAGTCCCACAGATACGCAGTATTTT.

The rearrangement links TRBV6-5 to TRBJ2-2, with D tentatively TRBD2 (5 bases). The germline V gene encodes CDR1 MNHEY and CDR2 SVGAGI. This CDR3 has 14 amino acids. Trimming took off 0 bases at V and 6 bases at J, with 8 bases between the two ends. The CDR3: CASSYSSGAGELFF. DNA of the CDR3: TGTGCCAGCAGTTACTCGTCCGGGGCCGGGGAGCTGTTTTTT.

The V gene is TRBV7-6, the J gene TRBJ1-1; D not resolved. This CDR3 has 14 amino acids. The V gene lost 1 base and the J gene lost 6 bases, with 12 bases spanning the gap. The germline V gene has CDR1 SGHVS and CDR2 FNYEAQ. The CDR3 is CASSLVAGKAEAFF. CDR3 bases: TGTGCCAGCAGCTTAGTGGCGGGGAAAGCTGAAGCTTTCTTT.

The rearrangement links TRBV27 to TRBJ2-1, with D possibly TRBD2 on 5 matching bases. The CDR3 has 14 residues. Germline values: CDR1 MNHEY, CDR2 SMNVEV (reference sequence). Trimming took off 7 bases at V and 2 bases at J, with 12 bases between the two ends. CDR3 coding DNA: TGTGCCAGCACCCAAAGCGGAGCCTACAATGAGCAGTTCTTC. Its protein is CASTQSGAYNEQFF.

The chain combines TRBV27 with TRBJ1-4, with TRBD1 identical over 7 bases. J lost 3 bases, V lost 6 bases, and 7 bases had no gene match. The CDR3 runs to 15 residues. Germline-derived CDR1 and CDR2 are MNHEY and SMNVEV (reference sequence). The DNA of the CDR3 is TGTGCCAGCAGACCCCTTGGGACAGCTAATGAAAAACTGTTTTTT. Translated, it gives CASRPLGTANEKLFF. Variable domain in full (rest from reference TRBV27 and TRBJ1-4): EAQVTQNPRYLITVTGKKLTVTCSQNMNHEYMSWYRQDPGLGLRQIYYSMNVEVTDKGDVPEGYKVSRKEKRNFPLILESPSPNQTSLYFCASRPLGTANEKLFFGSGTQLSVL.